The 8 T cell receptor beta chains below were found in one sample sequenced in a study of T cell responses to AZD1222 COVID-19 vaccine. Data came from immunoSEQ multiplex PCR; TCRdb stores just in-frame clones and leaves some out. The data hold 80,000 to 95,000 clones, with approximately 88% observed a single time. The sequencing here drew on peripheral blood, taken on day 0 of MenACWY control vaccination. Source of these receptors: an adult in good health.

CDR3 loop: CATSDLMTPADGYTF. The CDR3 coding sequence is TGTGCCACCAGTGATCTTATGACCCCCGCGGATGGCTACACCTTC. The chain couples TRBV24-1 to TRBJ1-2; D gene ambiguous. Germline loops: CDR1 KGHDR, CDR2 SFDVKD. The CDR3 contains 15 residues. V was pared by 3 bases and J by 6 bases, with 16 bases between.

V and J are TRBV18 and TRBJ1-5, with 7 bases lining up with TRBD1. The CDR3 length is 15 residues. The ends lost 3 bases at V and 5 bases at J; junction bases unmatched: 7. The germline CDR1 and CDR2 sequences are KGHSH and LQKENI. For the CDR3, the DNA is TGTGCCAGCTCACCGACAGGGCAGGGGGATCAGCCCCAGCATTTT. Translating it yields CASSPTGQGDQPQHF.

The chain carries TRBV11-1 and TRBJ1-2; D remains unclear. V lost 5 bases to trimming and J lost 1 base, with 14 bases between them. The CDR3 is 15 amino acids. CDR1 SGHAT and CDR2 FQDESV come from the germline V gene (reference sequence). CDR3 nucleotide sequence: TGTGCCAGCAGCAATGATCCGGGAAATAACTATGGCTACACCTTC. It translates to CASSNDPGNNYGYTF.

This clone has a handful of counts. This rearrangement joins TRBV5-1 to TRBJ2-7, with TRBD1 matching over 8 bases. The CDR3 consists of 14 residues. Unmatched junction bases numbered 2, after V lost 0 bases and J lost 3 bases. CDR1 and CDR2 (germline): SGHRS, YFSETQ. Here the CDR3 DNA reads TGCGCCAGCAGCTTGGGCGACAGGGGCTACGAGCAGTACTTC. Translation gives CASSLGDRGYEQYF.

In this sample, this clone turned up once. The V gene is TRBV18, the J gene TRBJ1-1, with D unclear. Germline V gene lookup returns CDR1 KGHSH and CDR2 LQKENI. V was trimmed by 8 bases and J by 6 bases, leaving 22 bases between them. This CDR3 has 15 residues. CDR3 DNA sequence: TGTGCCAGCGCCCCTGGCGGGGTTGAGTTCGCTGAAGCTTTCTTT. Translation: CASAPGGVEFAEAFF.

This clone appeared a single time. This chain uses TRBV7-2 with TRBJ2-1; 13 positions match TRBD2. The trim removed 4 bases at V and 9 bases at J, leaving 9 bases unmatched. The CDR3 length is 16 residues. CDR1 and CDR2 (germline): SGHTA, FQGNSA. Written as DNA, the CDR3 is TGTGCCAGCAGCTCGACACTAGCGGGAGGGATTTTTGAGCAGTTCTTC. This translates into CASSSTLAGGIFEQFF.

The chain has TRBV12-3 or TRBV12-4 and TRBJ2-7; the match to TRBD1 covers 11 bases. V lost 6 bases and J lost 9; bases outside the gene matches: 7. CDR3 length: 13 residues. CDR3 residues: CASSPGDRGVQYF. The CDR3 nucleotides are TGTGCCAGCAGCCCGGGGGACAGGGGGGTGCAGTACTTC.

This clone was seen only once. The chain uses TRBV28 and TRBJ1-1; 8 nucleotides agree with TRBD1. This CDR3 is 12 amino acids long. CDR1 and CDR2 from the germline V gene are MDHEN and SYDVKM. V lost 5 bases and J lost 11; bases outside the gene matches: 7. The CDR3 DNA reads TGTGCCAGCAGTCTGGACAGGGTATTCGCTTTCTTT. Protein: CASSLDRVFAFF.